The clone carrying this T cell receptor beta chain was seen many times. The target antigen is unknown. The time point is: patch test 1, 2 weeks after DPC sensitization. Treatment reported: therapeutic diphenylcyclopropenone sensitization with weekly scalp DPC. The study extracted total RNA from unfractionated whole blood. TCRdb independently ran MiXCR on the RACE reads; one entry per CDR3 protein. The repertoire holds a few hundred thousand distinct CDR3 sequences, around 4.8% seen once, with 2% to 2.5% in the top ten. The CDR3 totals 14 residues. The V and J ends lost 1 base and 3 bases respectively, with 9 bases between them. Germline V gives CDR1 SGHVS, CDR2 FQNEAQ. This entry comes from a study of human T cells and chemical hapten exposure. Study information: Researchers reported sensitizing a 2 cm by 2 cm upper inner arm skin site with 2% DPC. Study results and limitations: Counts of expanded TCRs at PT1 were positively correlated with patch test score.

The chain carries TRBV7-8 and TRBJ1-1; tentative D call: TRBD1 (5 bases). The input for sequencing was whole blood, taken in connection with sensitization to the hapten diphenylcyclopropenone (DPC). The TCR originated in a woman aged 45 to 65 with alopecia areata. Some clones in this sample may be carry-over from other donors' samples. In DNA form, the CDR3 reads TGTGCCAGCAGCTTAGACAGGTCGTACACTGAAGCTTTCTTT. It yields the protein CASSLDRSYTEAFF.